Sequencing of this TCR beta chain was carried out in a study of shared clonotypes between healthy human individuals. As for this clone: The antigen remains undetermined.

Study-level results: Across subsets, estimated richness was generally greater for naive than for memory populations. Rarefaction showed that sequencing of sorted subsets was incomplete (despite large depth).

An assay was performed, and its level was deep. Measured with immunoSEQ multiplex PCR; TCRdb has only the in-frame clones, and not every one. Among 2 million to 2.5 million clones listed, approximately 95% were seen once. All the donors were Caucasian adults who lived in Nashville, Tennessee. CDR1 is LNHDA, CDR2 SQIVND, per germline (reference sequence). V lost 5 bases, J lost 4 bases, and 17 bases lay in between. The CDR3 loop spans 16 amino acids. The sample consisted of naive CD4+ T cells sorted from blood. Subset given: CD45RA+ positively selected. V gene TRBV19 combines with J gene TRBJ2-2; a possible D gene is TRBD2 (6 bases). The receptor's source is a young man in good health. The CDR3 region has the DNA TGTGCCAGTAGTCCCCGCGCGGGGTCGACCACCGGGGAGCTGTTTTTT. Protein: CASSPRAGSTTGELFF.